This record looks at one TCR beta chain sequence and its context. Its antigen is as yet unknown. The entry originates in a study of T cells in Graves' hyperthyroidism and ophthalmopathy. Findings and caveats of the study: In the blood, most expanded thyroid clonotypes above 0.001 appeared as well.

Researchers amplified the TCR beta CDR3 regions from RNA transcripts. Using the HTBI primer set, a first-round RT-PCR was run on the TCR CDR3. One entry per CDR3 protein, called by TCRdb with MiXCR from the multiplex PCR reads. Counted here are 300,000 or so distinct CDR3 sequences, 20% to 25% occurring once; the ten biggest clones make up under 55%. The germline gives CDR1 MDHEN, CDR2 SYDVKM. Germline trimming cut 6 bases from V and 0 bases from J; bases unmatched to any gene: 8. The CDR3 covers 15 residues. Patients showing uncontrolled infection, other autoimmune disease, pregnancy or lactation were ineligible. Isolation of PBMCs was performed on 8.5 to 10 ml fresh peripheral blood.

The chain uses TRBV28 and TRBJ2-7; 7 nucleotides match TRBD1. The receptor's source is a woman aged 45-59 years with Graves' hyperthyroidism. Sequencing input: blood. The CDR3 spells CASRNTGASSYEQYF. The CDR3 DNA is TGTGCCAGCAGGAATACAGGGGCTAGCTCCTACGAGCAGTACTTC.